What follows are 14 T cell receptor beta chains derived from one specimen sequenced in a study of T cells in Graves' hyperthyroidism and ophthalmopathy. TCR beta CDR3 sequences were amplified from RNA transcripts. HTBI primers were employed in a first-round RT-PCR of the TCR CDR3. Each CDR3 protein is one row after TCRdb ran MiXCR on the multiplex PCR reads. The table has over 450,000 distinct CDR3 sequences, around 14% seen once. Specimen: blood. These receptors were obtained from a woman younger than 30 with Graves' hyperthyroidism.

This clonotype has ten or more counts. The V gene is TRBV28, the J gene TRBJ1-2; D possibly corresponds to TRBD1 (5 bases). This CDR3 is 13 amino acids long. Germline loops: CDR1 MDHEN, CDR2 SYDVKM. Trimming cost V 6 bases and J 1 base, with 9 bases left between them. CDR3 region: CASRGTDNYGYTF. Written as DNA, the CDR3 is TGTGCCAGCAGGGGGACGGATAACTATGGCTACACCTTC.

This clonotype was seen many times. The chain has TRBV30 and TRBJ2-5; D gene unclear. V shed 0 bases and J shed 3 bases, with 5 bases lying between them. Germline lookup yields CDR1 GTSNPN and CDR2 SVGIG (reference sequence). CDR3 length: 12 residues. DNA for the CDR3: TGTGCCTGGAGTGTTGTCGAAGAGACCCAGTACTTC. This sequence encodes CAWSVVEETQYF.

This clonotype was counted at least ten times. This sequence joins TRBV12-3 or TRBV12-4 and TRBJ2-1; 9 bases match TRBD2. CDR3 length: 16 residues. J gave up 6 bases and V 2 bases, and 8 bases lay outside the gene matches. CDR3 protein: CASSLWREGGGNEQFF. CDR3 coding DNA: TGTGCCAGCAGTTTATGGCGGGAGGGTGGGGGCAATGAGCAGTTCTTC.

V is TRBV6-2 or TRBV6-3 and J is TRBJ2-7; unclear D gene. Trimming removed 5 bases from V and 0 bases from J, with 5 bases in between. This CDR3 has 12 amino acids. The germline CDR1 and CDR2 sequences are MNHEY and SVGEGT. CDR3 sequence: CASSQVSYEQYF. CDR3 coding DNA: TGTGCCAGCAGTCAAGTCTCCTACGAGCAGTACTTC.

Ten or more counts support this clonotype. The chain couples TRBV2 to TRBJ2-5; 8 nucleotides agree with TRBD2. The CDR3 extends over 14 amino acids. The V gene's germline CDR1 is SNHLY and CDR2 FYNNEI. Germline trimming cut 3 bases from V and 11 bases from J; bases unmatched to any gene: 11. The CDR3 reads CASSDGRGETVQYF. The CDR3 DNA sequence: TGTGCCAGCAGTGATGGGCGGGGGGAAACTGTTCAGTACTTC.

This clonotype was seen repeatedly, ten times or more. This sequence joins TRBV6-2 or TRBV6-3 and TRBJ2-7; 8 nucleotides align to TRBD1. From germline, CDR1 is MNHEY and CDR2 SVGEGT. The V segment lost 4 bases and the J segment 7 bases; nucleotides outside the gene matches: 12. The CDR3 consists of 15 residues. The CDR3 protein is CASSSGGQGAREQYV. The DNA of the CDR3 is TGTGCCAGCAGTTCTGGGGGCCAGGGGGCGCGGGAGCAGTACGTC.

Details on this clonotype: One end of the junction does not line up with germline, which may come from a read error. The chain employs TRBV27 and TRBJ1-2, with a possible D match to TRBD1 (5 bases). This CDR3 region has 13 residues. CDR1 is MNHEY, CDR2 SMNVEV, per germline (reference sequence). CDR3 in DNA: TGTACCAGCAGTCCCGGGCCCGGGGGTGGCTACACCTTC. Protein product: CTSSPGPGGGYTF.

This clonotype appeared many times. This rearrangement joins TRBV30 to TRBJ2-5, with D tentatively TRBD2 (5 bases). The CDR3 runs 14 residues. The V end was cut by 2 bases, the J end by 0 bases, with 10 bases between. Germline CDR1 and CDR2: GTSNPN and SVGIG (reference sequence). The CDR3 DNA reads TGTGCCTGGAGTCCGGGGAGTGACCAAGAGACCCAGTACTTC. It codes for CAWSPGSDQETQYF.

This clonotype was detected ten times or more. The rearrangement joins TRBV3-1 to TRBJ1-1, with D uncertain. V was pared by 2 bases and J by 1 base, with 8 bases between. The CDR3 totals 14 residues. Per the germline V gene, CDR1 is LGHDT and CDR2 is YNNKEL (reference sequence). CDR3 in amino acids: CASSQSEENTEAFF. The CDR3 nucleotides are TGTGCCAGCAGCCAATCCGAAGAGAACACTGAAGCTTTCTTT.

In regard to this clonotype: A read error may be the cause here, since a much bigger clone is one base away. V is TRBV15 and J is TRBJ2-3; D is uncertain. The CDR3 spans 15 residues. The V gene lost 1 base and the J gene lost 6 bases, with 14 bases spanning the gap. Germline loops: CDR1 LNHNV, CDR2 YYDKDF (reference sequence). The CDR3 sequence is CATSRGGAVADTQYF. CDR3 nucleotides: TGTGCCACCAGCAGAGGTGGCGCCGTCGCGGATACGCAGTATTTT.

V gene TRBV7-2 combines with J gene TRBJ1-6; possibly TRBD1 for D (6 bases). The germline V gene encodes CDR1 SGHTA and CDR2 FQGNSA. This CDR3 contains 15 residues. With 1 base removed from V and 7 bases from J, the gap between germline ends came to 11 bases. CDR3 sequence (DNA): TGTGCCAGCAGCTTAGACAGGGCCGGGAATTCACCCCTCCACTTT. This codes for CASSLDRAGNSPLHF.

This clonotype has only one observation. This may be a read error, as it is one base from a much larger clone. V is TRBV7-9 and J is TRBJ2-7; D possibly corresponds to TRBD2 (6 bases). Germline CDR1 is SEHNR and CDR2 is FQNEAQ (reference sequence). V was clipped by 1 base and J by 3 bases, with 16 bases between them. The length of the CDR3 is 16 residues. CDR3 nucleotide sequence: TGTGCCAGCAGCTTAGTTGGGGGGTCCGGTAGCTACGAGCAGTACGTC. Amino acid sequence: CASSLVGGSGSYEQYV.

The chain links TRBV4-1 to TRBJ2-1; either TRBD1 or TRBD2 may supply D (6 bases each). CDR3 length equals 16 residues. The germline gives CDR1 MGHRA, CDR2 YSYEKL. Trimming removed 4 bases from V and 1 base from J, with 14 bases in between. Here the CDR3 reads CASSRMIGGSYNEQFF. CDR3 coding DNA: TGCGCCAGCAGCCGAATGATAGGGGGGTCCTACAATGAGCAGTTCTTC.

The chain's CDR3 is CASSPKSRALNTEAFF. The CDR3 region has the DNA TGTGCCAGCAGCCCAAAGAGTCGGGCCTTGAACACTGAAGCTTTCTTT. The rearrangement links TRBV12-3 or TRBV12-4 to TRBJ1-1; D remains ambiguous. Trimming left V 6 bases short and J 0 bases short, with 17 bases between. This CDR3 comprises 16 residues.